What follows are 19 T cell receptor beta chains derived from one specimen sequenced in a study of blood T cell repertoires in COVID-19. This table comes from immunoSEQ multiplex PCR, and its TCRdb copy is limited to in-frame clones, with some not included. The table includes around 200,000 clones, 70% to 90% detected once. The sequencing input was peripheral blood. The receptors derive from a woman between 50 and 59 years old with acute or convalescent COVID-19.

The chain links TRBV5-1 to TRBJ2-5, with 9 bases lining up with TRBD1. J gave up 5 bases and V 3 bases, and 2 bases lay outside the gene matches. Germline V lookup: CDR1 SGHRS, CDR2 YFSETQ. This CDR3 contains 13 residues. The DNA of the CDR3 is TGCGCCAGCAGCTGGGACAGGGTGGAGACCCAGTACTTC. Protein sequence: CASSWDRVETQYF.

The CDR3 is CASSQGQLNYGYTF. Written as DNA, the CDR3 is TGCGCCAGCAGCCAAGGACAGTTGAACTATGGCTACACCTTC. J is TRBJ1-2 and V is TRBV4-3; D is perhaps TRBD1 (5 bases). The CDR3 runs to 14 residues. CDR1 and CDR2 from the germline V gene are LGHNA and YSLEER. V was cut by 1 base and J by 2 bases, with 8 bases left in between.

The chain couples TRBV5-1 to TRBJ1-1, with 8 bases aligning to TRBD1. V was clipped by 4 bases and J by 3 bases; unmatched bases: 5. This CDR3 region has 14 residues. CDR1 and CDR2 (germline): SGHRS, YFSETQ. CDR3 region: CASSAQGVDTEAFF. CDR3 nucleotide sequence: TGCGCCAGCAGCGCACAGGGGGTGGACACTGAAGCTTTCTTT.

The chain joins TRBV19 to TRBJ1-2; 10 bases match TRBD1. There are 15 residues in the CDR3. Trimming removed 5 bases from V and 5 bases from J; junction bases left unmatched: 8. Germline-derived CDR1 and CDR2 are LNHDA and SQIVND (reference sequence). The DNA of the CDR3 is TGTGCCAGTAGTTCCGGACAGGGGGTACGGTATGGCTACACCTTC. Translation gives CASSSGQGVRYGYTF.

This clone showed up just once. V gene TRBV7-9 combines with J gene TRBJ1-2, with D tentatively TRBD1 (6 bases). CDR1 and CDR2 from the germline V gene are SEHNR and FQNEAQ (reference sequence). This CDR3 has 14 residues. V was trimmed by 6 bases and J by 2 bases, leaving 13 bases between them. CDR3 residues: CASRRTEGNYGYTF. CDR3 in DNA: TGTGCCAGCAGACGGACAGAGGGGAACTATGGCTACACCTTC.

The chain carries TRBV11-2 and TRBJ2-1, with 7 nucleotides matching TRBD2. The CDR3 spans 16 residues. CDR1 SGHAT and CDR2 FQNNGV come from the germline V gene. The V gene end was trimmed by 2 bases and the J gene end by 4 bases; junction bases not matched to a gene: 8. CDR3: CASSLRAGMIYNEQFF. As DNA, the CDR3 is TGTGCCAGCAGCTTAAGAGCGGGAATGATTTACAATGAGCAGTTCTTC.

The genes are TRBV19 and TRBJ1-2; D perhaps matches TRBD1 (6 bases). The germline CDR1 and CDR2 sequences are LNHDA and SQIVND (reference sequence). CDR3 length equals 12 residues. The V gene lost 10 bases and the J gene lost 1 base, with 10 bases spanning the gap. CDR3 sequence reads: CATADSNYGYTF. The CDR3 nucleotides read TGTGCCACGGCGGACAGTAACTATGGCTACACCTTC.

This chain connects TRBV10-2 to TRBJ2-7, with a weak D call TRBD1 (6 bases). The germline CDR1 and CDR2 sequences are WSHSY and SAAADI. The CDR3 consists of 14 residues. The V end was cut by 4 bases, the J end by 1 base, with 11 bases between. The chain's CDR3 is CASSGGTLSYEQYF. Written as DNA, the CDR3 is TGCGCCAGCAGTGGGGGGACACTTTCCTACGAGCAGTACTTC.

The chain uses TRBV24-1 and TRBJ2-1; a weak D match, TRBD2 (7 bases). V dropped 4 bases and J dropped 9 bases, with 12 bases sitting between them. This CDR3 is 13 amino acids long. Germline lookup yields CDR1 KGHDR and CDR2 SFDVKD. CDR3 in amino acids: CATSDRRGGEQFF. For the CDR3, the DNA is TGTGCCACCAGTGACCGGAGGGGGGGTGAGCAGTTCTTC.

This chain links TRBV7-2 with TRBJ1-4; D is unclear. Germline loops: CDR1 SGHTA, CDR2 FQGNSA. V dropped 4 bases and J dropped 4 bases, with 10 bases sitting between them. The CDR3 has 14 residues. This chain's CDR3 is CASSSMGSNEKLFF. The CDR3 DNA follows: TGTGCCAGCAGCTCTATGGGCAGTAATGAAAAACTGTTTTTT.

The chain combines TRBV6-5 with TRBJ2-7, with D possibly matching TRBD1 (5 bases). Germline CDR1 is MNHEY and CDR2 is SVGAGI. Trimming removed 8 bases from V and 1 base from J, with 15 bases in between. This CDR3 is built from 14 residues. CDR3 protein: CASLLRGDSYEQYF. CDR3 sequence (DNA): TGTGCCAGCTTACTAAGGGGCGATTCCTACGAGCAGTACTTC.

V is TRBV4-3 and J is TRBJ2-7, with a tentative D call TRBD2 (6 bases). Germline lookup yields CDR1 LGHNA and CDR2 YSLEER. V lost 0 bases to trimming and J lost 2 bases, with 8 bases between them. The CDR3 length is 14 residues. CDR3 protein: CASSQDREAYEQYF. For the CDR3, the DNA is TGCGCCAGCAGCCAAGACAGGGAGGCCTACGAGCAGTACTTC.

In DNA, the CDR3 is TGTGCCAGCAGTTACTCTAGGGGTCCTAACTATGGCTACACCTTC. This translates into CASSYSRGPNYGYTF. The chain combines TRBV6-5 with TRBJ1-2; the D gene is possibly TRBD1 (5 bases). Between the trimmed V and J ends, which lost 0 bases and 0 bases, there was a span of 8 bases. Germline values: CDR1 MNHEY, CDR2 SVGAGI. The CDR3 totals 15 residues.

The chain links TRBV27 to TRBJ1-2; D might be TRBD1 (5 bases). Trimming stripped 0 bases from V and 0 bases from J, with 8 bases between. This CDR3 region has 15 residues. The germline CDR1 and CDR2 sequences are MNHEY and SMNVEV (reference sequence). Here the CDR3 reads CASSLSATANYGYTF. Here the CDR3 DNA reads TGTGCCAGCAGTTTATCCGCGACAGCTAACTATGGCTACACCTTC.

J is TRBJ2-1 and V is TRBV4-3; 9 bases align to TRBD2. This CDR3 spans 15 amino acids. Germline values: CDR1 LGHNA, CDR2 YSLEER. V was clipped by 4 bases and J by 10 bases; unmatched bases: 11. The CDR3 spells CASSPRASGVTEQFF. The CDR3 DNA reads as TGCGCCAGCAGCCCCCGCGCTAGCGGGGTCACGGAGCAGTTCTTC.

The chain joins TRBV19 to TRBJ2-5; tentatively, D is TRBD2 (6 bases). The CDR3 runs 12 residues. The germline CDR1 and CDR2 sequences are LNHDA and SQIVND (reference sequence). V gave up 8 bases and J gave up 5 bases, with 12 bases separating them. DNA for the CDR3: TGTGCCAGTGGCGGGGTTGTCGAGACCCAGTACTTC. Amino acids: CASGGVVETQYF. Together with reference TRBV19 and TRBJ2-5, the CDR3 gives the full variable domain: DGGITQSPKYLFRKEGQNVTLSCEQNLNHDAMYWYRQDPGQGLRLIYYSQIVNDFQKGDIAEGYSVSREKKESFPLTVTSAQKNPTAFYLCASGGVVETQYFGPGTRLLVL.

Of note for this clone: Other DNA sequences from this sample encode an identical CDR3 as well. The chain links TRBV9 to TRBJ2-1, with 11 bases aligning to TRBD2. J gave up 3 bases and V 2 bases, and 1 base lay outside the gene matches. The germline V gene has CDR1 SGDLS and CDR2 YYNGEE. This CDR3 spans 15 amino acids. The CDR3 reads CASSVLAGGYNEQFF. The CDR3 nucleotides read TGTGCCAGCAGCGTCCTAGCGGGAGGCTACAATGAGCAGTTCTTC.

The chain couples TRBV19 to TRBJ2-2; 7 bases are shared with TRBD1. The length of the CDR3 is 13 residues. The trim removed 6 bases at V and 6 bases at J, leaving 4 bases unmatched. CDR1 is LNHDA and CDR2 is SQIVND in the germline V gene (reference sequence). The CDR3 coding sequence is TGTGCCAGTAGGGTTAGGGGGCCCGGGGAGCTGTTTTTT. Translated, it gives CASRVRGPGELFF. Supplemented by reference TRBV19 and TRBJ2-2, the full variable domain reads DGGITQSPKYLFRKEGQNVTLSCEQNLNHDAMYWYRQDPGQGLRLIYYSQIVNDFQKGDIAEGYSVSREKKESFPLTVTSAQKNPTAFYLCASRVRGPGELFFGEGSRLTVL.

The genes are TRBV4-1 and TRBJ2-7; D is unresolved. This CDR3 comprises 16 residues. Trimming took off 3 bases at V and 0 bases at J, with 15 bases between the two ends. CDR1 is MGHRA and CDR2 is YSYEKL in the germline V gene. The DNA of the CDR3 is TGCGCCAGCAGCCACTTAGCCCACACCAGCTCCTACGAGCAGTACTTC. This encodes CASSHLAHTSSYEQYF.